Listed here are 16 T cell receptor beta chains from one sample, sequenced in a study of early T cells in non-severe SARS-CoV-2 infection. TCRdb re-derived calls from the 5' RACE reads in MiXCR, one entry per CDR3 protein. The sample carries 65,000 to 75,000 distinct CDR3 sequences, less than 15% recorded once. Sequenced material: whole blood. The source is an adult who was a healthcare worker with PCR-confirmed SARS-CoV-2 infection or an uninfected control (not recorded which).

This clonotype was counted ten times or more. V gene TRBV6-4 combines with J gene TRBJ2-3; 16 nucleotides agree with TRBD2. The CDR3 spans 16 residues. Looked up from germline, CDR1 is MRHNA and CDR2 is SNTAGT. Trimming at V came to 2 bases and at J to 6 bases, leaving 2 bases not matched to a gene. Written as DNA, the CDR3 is TGTGCCAGCAGTGACGGGACTAGCGGGGGGGCCGATACGCAGTATTTT. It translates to CASSDGTSGGADTQYF.

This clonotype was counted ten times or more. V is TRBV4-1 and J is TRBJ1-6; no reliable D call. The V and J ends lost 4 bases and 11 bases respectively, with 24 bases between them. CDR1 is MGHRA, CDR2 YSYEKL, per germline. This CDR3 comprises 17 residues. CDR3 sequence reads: CASSLVWGLHVEAPLHF. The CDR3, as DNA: TGCGCCAGCAGCCTAGTTTGGGGTTTACATGTTGAGGCACCCCTCCACTTT.

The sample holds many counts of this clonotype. CDR3 sequence (DNA): TGTGCCAGCAGCTTGGTCGGTGCCCAGCCCCAGCATTTT. Translated: CASSLVGAQPQHF. J is TRBJ1-5 and V is TRBV5-5; the D is unclear. Germline V gene data show CDR1 as SGHKS and CDR2 as YYEKEE (reference sequence). The CDR3 extends over 13 amino acids. The ends were cut back, 0 bases at V and 7 bases at J, with 8 bases in the middle. The variable domain in full, completed from reference TRBV5-5 and TRBJ1-5, reads DAGVTQSPTHLIKTRGQQVTLRCSPISGHKSVSWYQQVLGQGPQFIFQYYEKEERGRGNFPDRFSARQFPNYSSELNVNALLLGDSALYLCASSLVGAQPQHFGDGTRLSIL.

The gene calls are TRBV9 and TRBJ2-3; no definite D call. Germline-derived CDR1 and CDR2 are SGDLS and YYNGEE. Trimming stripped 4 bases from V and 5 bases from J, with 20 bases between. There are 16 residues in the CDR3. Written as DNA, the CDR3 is TGTGCCAGCAGCCTCCGTGGGAATCCCACCGGAGATACGCAGTATTTT. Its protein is CASSLRGNPTGDTQYF.

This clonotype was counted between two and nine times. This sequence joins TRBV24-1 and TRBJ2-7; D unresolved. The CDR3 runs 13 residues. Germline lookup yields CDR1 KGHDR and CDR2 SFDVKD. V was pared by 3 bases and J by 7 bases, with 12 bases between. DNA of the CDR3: TGTGCCACCAGTGATGCGCAAGCCTGGGAGCAGTACTTC. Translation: CATSDAQAWEQYF.

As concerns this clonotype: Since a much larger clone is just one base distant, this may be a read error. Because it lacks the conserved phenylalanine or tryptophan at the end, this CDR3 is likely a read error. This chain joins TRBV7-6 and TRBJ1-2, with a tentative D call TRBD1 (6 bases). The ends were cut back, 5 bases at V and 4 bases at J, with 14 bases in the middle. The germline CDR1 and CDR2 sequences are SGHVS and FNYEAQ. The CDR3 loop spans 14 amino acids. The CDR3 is CASSRMGGPYGYTI. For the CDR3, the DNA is TGTGCCAGCAGCCGAATGGGGGGCCCCTATGGCTACACCATC.

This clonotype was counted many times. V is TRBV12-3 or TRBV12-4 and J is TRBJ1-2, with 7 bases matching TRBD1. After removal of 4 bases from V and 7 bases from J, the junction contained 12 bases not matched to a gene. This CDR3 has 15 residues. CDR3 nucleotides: TGTGCCAGCAGTTCCCATCCGGACAGGTGGCGTGGCTACACCTTC. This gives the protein CASSSHPDRWRGYTF.

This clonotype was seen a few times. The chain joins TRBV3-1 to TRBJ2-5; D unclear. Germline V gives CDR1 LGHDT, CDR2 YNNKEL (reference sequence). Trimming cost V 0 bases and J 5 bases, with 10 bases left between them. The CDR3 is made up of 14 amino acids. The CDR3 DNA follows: TGTGCCAGCAGCCAAGACTTTGCGCCGGAGACCCAGTACTTC. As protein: CASSQDFAPETQYF.

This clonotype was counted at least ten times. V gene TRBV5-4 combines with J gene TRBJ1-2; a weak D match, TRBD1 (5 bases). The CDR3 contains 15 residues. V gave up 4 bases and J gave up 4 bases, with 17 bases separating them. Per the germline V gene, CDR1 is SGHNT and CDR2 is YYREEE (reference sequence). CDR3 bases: TGTGCCAGCAGCCCGGGAGAAAATGGGGCCTATGGCTACACCTTC. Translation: CASSPGENGAYGYTF.

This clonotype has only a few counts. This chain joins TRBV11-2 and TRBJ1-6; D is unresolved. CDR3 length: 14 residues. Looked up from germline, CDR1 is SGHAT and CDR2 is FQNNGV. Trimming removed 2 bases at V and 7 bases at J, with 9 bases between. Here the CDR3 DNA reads TGTGCCAGCAGCTTAAGCGATGACAATTCACCCCTCCACTTT. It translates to CASSLSDDNSPLHF.

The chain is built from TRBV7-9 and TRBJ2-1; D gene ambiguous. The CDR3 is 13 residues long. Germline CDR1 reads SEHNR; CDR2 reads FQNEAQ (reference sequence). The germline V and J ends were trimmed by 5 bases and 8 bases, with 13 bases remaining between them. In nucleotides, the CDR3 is TGTGCCAGCAGCACCCGAGGAGTCGATGAGCAGTTCTTC. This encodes CASSTRGVDEQFF. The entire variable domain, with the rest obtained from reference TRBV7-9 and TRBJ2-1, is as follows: DTGVSQNPRHKITKRGQNVTFRCDPISEHNRLYWYRQTLGQGPEFLTYFQNEAQLEKSRLLSDRFSAERPKGSFSTLEIQRTEQGDSAMYLCASSTRGVDEQFFGPGTRLTVL.

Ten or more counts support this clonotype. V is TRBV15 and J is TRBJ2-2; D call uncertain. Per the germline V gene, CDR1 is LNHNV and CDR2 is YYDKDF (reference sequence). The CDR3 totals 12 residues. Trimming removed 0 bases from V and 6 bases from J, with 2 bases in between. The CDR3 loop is CATSRDAGELFF. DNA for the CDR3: TGTGCCACCAGCAGAGACGCCGGGGAGCTGTTTTTT.

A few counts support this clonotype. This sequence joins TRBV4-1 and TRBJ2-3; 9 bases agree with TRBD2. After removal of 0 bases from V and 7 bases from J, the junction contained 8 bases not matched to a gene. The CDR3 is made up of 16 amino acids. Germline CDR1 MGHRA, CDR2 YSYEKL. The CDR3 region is CASSQEGQLAGNTQYF. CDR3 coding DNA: TGCGCCAGCAGCCAAGAGGGGCAACTAGCGGGCAATACGCAGTATTTT.

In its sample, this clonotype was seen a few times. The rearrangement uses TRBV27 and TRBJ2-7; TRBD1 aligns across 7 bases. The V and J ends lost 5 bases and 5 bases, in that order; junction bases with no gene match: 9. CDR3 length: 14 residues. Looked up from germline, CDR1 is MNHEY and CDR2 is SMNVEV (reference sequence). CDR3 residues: CASSKWDSLNEQYF. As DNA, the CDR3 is TGTGCCAGCAGTAAATGGGACAGCTTGAACGAGCAGTACTTC.

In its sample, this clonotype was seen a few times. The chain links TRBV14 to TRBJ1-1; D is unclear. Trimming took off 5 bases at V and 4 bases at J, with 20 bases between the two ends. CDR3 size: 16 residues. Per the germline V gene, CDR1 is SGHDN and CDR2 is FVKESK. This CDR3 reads CASSWRWTQGITEAFF. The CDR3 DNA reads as TGTGCCAGCAGCTGGCGATGGACCCAAGGGATCACTGAAGCTTTCTTT.

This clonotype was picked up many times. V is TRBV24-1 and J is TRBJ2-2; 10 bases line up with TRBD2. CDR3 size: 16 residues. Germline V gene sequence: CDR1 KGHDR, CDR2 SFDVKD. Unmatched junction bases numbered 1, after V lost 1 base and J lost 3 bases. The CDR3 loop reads CATSDLAGGDTGELFF. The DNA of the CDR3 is TGTGCCACCAGTGATTTAGCGGGAGGGGACACCGGGGAGCTGTTTTTT.